This T cell receptor (beta chain) emerged from a study of blood T cell repertoires in COVID-19. Study context: The analysed material was cDNA or gDNA that came from T cells, B-cell-depleted T cells, or PBMCs.

Original handling: Cell counts per sample came from amplifying reference gene primers. Clones were read by immunoSEQ multiplex PCR, and TCRdb kept only the in-frame ones, dropping some. That table gives V, J and clone size, and the DNA gave D and trimming. This sample has 150,000 to 200,000 clones, with around 80% found just once. V gave up 0 bases and J gave up 3 bases, with 9 bases separating them. The germline V gene has CDR1 SGHTA and CDR2 FQGNSA. The CDR3 covers 15 residues. The source is an elderly woman with COVID-19, enrolled during active disease. The chain joins TRBV7-2 to TRBJ1-3, with a weak D call TRBD1 (6 bases). Specimen: peripheral blood. In nucleotides, the CDR3 is TGTGCCAGCAGCTTAGCGGCAGGGGTTGGAAACACCATATATTTT. Its translation: CASSLAAGVGNTIYF.